This entry concerns a single TCR beta chain. What it binds is not known. The record originates from a study of cytomegalovirus exposure and HLA in healthy donors. Findings of the study overall: HLA alleles showed associations with around 15,000 TCR beta sequences in a later analysis, at a 0.05 false discovery rate. Reported results showed that the classifier diagnosed cytomegalovirus status with high specificity and sensitivity. Most TCR sequences were seen very rarely across donors, but some public TCRs occurred in many.

PCR amplification relied on 60 Vbeta primers (plus 13 Jbeta primers). Original handling: It was a later analysis that counted around 85 million unique TCR beta chains, of which some 12 million were shared. This table comes from immunoSEQ multiplex PCR, and its TCRdb copy is limited to in-frame clones, with some not included. Clonal size and the V and J genes are those of that table, whereas D and trimming came from the DNA. The sample consists of around 120,000 clones, 79% of them appearing once. The origin of this receptor is a woman in her forties in good health and CMV-seronegative. Sample: PBMCs.

CDR3 nucleotides: TGTGCCAGCTCACCATCGTCCGGGACAGGGGAGTATGGCTACACCTTC. This gives the protein CASSPSSGTGEYGYTF. The genes are TRBV18 and TRBJ1-2; 10 bases are a match to TRBD1. The CDR3 runs 16 residues. Germline V gives CDR1 KGHSH, CDR2 LQKENI. Trimming took 2 bases from V and 5 from J; bases not matched to a gene: 8.